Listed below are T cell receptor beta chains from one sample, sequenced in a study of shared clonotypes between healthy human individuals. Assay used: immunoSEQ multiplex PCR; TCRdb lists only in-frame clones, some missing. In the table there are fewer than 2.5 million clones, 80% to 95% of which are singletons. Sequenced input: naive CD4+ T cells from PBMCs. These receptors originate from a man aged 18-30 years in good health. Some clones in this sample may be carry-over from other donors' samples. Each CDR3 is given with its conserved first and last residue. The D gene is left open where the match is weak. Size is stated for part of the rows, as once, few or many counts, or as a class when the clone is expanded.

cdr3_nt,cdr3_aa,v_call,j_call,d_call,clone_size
TGTGCCAGCAGGGCCGGGACGGCGGGAGTAGCTTTCTTT,CASRAGTAGVAFF,TRBV11-2,TRBJ1-1,-,-
TGTGCCAGTACCTCGTTACGGTATGGCTACACCTTC,CASTSLRYGYTF,TRBV19,TRBJ1-2,-,-
TGTGCCAGCCAGACGTACCGGGACAGGATGCTCTCTGGAAACACCATATATTTT,CASQTYRDRMLSGNTIYF,TRBV18,TRBJ1-3,TRBD1,-
TGTGCCAGCAGCCAGCCGACACCTACGCTCCAAGAGACCCAGTACTTC,CASSQPTPTLQETQYF,TRBV7-9,TRBJ2-5,-,-
TGTGCCAGCAGTATGGGGGGGTCTCCTAATGAAAAACTGTTTTTT,CASSMGGSPNEKLFF,TRBV28,TRBJ1-4,-,-
TGTGCCAGCAGCTTTGGGGACAGGGGGCTCACAGATACGCAGTATTTT,CASSFGDRGLTDTQYF,TRBV7-9,TRBJ2-3,TRBD1,-
TGCAGCGTTGAGTCGCCGCGCGCTTTCTTT,CSVESPRAFF,TRBV29-1,TRBJ1-1,-,-
TGCGCCAGCAGCCGCCTGGGACTAGCAACAGATACGCAGTATTTT,CASSRLGLATDTQYF,TRBV4-1,TRBJ2-3,TRBD2,-
TGTGCCAGCAGCCAAGTGGCGGCGGATGAAAAACTGTTTTTT,CASSQVAADEKLFF,TRBV4-2,TRBJ1-4,-,-
TGTGCCTGGACAGTCGGAACAGTTGGAAACACCATATATTTT,CAWTVGTVGNTIYF,TRBV30,TRBJ1-3,-,-
TGCGCCAGCAGCGCGGGGGGGAACAATCAGCCCCAGCATTTT,CASSAGGNNQPQHF,TRBV5-1,TRBJ1-5,-,-
TGCAGCGGCGTCAAGGGGAACACTGAAGCTTTCTTT,CSGVKGNTEAFF,TRBV29-1,TRBJ1-1,-,few
TGTGCCAGCAGCTCCACGAGCTCCTACGAGCAGTACTTC,CASSSTSSYEQYF,TRBV5-4,TRBJ2-7,-,once
TGCGCCAGCAGCTTGACCCCGGGACAGTACCCTTACGAGCAGTACTTC,CASSLTPGQYPYEQYF,TRBV5-1,TRBJ2-7,TRBD1,-
TGTGCCAGCAGTGATTTCGGACTAGGATACAATGAGCAGTTCTTC,CASSDFGLGYNEQFF,TRBV6-1,TRBJ2-1,TRBD2,-
TGTGCCAGCAGTTTTGATTATAGTCAGCTACCCACCTACGAGCAGTACTTC,CASSFDYSQLPTYEQYF,TRBV28,TRBJ2-7,-,-
TGTGCCAGCAGTTTTTACAGGACCCTCAATCAGCCCCAGCATTTT,CASSFYRTLNQPQHF,TRBV28,TRBJ1-5,-,once
TGTGCCAGCAGCCCGAGTATCGGACAGCTAGAGACCCAGTACTTC,CASSPSIGQLETQYF,TRBV6-1,TRBJ2-5,-,once
TGTGCCAGCTCGGGAGGTAGCACAGATACGCAGTATTTT,CASSGGSTDTQYF,TRBV2,TRBJ2-3,TRBD2,-
TGTGCCAGCAGTTCACCATCGGGCAGGGGGCCTGGAGAGCAGTACTTC,CASSSPSGRGPGEQYF,TRBV28,TRBJ2-7,TRBD1,-
TGCGCCAGCAGCTCGCCCGGACAGCATGAAGCTTTCTTT,CASSSPGQHEAFF,TRBV5-1,TRBJ1-1,-,-
TGTGCCAGCAGCAAAACGGGACTCCAACGGCTGTTTTTT,CASSKTGLQRLFF,TRBV7-9,TRBJ2-2,-,-
TGTGCCACCAGCAGAGATCCTGGCAGGAGAAGCTCCTACGAGCAGTACTTC,CATSRDPGRRSSYEQYF,TRBV15,TRBJ2-7,-,-
TGTGCCTGGATACCCCCGGGAACCTCAGGCGAAAAACTGTTTTTT,CAWIPPGTSGEKLFF,TRBV30,TRBJ1-4,-,-
TGCGCCAGCAGCCAAGGCAGGGAGCAGTCACGGGCCAGGCCCAAGAGACAGCCCCAGCATTTT,CASSQGREQSRARPKRQPQHF,TRBV4-3,TRBJ1-5,-,-
TGTGCCATCACCCCGGACGAGGACACCGGGGAGCTGTTTTTT,CAITPDEDTGELFF,TRBV10-3,TRBJ2-2,-,once
TGCGCCAGCAGCTTGGGGGGGCAGGGGCCGATATCCCGGGAGCAGTACTTC,CASSLGGQGPISREQYF,TRBV5-1,TRBJ2-7,-,-
TGCGCCAGCAGCTTGGGGCCCCAGGGCTCTGGAAACACCATATATTTT,CASSLGPQGSGNTIYF,TRBV5-1,TRBJ1-3,-,-
TGTGCCAGCAGTTTGGTCTCTCGGAGCTACACCTTC,CASSLVSRSYTF,TRBV28,TRBJ1-2,-,-
TGTGCCAGCAGCCCCCAGTTAATAAGCGATGAGCAGTTCTTC,CASSPQLISDEQFF,TRBV7-2,TRBJ2-1,-,-
TGTGCCAGCAGCCGCCGGGACAGGGAAAGGGAGACCCAGTACTTC,CASSRRDRERETQYF,TRBV7-8,TRBJ2-5,TRBD1,-